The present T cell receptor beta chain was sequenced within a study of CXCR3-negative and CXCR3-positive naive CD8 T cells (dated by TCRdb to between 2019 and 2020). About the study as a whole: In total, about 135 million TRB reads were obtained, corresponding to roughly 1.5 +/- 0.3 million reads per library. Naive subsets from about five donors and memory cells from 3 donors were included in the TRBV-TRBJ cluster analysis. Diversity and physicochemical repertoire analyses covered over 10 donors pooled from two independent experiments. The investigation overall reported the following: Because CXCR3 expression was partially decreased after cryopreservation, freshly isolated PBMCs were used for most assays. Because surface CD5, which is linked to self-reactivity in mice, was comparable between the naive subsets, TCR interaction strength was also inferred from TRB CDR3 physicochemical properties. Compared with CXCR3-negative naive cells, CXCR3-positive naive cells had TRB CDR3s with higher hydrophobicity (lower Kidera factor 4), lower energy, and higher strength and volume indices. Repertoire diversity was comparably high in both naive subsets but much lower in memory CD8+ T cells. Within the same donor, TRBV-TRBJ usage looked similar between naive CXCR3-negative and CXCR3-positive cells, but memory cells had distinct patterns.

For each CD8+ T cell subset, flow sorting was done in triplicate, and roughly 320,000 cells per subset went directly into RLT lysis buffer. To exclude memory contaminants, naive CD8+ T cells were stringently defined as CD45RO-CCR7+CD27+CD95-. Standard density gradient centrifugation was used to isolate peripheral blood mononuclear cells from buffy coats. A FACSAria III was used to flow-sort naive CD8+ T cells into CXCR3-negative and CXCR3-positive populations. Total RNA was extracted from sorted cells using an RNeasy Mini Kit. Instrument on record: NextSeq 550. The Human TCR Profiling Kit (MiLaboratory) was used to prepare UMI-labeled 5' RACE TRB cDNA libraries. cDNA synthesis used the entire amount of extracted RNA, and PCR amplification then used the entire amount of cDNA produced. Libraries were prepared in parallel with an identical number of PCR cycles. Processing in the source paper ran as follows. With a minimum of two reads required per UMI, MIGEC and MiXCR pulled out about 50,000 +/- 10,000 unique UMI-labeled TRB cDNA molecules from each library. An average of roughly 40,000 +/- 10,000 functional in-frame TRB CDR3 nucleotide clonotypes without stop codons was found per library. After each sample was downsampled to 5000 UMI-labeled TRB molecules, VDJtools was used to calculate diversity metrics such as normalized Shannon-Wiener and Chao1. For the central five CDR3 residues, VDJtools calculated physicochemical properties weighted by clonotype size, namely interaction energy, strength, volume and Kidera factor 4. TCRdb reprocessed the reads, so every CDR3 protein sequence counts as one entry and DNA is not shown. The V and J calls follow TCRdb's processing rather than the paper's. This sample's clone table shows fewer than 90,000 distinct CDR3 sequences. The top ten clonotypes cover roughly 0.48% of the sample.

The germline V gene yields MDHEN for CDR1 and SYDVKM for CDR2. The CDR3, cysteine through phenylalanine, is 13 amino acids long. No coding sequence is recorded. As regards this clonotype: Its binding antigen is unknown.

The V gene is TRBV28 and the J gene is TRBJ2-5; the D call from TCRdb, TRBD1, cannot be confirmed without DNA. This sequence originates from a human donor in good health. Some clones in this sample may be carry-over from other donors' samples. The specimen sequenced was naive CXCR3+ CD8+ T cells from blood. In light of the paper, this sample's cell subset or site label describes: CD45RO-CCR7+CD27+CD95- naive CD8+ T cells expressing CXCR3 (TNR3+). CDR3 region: CASRGTEGETQYF.